This TCR beta chain was identified in a study of T cell responses to AZD1222 COVID-19 vaccine. Germline CDR1 and CDR2: LNHDA and SQIVND (reference sequence). The CDR3 contains 13 residues. V lost 6 bases and J lost 1, with 9 bases in between. The table lists this clone with a count of one. The antigen is unknown. Overall study findings and caveats: Unmutated regions of variants are reportedly targeted by nearly half of spike-specific TCRs. Baseline antibody screening turned up just six or seven seropositive AZD1222 recipients.

Sequencing used immunoSEQ multiplex PCR; TCRdb keeps in-frame clones, though not all of them. This table has some 100,000 clones, 80% to 95% appearing once. The source material was peripheral blood, sampled 28 days after the second AZD1222 dose. V and J are TRBV19 and TRBJ1-1; no reliable D call. The sequence derives from an adult who received the AZD1222 COVID-19 vaccine. DNA of the CDR3: TGTGCCAGTAGGAGAAGGGCGAACACTGAAGCTTTCTTT. Encoded protein: CASRRRANTEAFF.